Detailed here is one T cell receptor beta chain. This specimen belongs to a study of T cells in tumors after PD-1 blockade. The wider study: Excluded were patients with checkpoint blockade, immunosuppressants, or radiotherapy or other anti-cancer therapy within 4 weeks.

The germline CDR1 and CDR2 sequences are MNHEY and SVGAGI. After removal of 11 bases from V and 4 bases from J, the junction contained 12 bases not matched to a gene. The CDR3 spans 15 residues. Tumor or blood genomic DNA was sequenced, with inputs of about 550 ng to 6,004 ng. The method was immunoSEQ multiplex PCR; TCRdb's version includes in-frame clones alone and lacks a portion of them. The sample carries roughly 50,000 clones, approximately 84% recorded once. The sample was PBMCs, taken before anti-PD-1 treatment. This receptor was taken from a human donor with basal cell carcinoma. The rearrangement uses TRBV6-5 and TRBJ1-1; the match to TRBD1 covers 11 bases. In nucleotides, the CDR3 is TGTGCCGGACGGGCGGACAGGGGGCACTTCACTGAAGCTTTCTTT. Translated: CAGRADRGHFTEAFF.